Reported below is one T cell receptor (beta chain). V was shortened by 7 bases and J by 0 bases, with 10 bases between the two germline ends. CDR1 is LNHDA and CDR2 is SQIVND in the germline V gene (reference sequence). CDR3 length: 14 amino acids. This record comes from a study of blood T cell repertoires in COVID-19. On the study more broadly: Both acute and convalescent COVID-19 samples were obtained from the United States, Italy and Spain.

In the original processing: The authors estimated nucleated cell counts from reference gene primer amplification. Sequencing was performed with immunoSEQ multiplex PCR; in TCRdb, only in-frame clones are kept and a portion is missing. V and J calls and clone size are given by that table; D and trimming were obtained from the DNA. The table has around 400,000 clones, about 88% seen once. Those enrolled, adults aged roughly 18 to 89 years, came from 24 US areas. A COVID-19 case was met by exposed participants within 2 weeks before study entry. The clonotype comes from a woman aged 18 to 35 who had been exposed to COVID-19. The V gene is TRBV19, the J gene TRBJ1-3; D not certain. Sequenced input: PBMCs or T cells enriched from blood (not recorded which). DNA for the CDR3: TGTGCCAGTACCGAGATAATCTCTGGAAACACCATATATTTT. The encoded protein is CASTEIISGNTIYF.